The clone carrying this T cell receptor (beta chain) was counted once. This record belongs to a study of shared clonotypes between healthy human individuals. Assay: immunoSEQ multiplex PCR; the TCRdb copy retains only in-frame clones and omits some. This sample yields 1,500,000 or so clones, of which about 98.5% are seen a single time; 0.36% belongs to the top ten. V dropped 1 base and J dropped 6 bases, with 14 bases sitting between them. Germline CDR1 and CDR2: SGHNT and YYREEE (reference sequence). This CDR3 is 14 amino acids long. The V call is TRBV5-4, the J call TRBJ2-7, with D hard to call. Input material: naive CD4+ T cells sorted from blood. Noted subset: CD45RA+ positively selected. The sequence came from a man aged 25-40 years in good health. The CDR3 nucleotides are TGTGCCAGCAGCTTGTTTGGCACTTCTCGCGAGCAGTACTTC. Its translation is CASSLFGTSREQYF.